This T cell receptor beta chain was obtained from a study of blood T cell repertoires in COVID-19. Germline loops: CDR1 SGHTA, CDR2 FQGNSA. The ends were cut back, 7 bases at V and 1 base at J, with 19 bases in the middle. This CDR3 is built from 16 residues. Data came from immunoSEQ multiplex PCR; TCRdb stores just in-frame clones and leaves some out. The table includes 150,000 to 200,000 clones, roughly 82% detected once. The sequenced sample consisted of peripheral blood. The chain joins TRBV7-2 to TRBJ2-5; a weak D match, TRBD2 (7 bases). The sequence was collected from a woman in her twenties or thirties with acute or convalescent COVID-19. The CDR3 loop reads CASNWGGPGSQETQYF. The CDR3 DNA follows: TGTGCCAGCAACTGGGGGGGGCCCGGGTCCCAAGAGACCCAGTACTTC.